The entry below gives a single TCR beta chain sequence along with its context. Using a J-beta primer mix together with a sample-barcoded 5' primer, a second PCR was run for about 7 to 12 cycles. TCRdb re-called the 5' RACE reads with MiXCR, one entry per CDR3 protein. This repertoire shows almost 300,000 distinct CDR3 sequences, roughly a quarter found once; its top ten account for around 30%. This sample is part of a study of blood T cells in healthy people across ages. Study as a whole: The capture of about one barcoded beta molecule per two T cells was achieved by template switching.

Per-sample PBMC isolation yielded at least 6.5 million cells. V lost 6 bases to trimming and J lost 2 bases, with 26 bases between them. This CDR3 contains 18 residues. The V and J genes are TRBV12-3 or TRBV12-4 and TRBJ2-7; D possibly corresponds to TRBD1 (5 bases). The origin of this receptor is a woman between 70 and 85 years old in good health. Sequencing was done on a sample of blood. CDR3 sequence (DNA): TGTGCCAGCAGCCTGGGGCTAGTCTTTTCGTTAAGTCCCTACGAGCAGTACTTC. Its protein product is CASSLGLVFSLSPYEQYF.